What follows describes a single TCR beta chain. The data stem from a study of control samples from healthy donors and cancer patients. Trimming cost V 2 bases and J 1 base, with 8 bases left between them. In germline, CDR1 is MNHEY, CDR2 SVGEGT. The CDR3 is 14 amino acids. Produced via immunoSEQ multiplex PCR; TCRdb's table is partial and in-frame only. The sample gives about 120,000 clones, 88% of which show up once; 3.4% is in the top ten. V gene TRBV6-2 or TRBV6-3 combines with J gene TRBJ1-1, with D maybe TRBD1 (6 bases). This clonotype originated in a man aged 35-49 years in good health. The specimen sequenced was blood. CDR3 DNA sequence: TGTGCCAGCAGTTACACGGACAGGAACACTGAAGCTTTCTTT. It translates to CASSYTDRNTEAFF.